The 31 T cell receptor beta chains given below trace back to one sample, sequenced in a study of T-cell reconstitution after alpha-beta-depleted transplantation in children. Preparing the TCRbeta library involved the use of unique molecular identifiers. MiXCR, applied by TCRdb to the PCR reads, yields one record per CDR3 protein. The sample lists about 830,000 distinct CDR3 sequences; roughly 15% were seen once. The sample here was PBMCs, mostly from graft donor cells, taken 360 days after TCRalphabeta/CD19-depleted stem cell transplant. The source of these receptors is a male patient younger than 18 who had a stem cell transplant for acute lymphoblastic leukemia, so the T cells may come from the graft donor.

A word on this clonotype: With a much larger clone just one base away, this may be a read error. The chain's CDR3 is CSARWDRIYEQFF. CDR3 bases: TGCAGTGCTAGATGGGACAGGATTTACGAGCAGTTCTTC. The chain is built from TRBV20-1 and TRBJ2-7, with 8 bases aligning to TRBD1. With the DNA end fitting TRBJ2-1 better, the J assignment may be wrong. CDR1 DFQATT and CDR2 SNEGSKA come from the germline V gene (reference sequence). This CDR3 contains 13 residues.

V usage is TRBV4-1 and J usage is TRBJ2-7; D remains ambiguous. The CDR3 runs 15 residues. The germline CDR1 and CDR2 sequences are MGHRA and YSYEKL. Between the trimmed V and J ends, which lost 3 bases and 7 bases, there was a span of 19 bases. CDR3: CASSQRTDQPTEQYF. Here the CDR3 DNA reads TGCGCCAGCAGCCAGCGGACGGACCAACCTACGGAGCAGTACTTC.

The table lists this clonotype with many counts. V and J are TRBV28 and TRBJ2-1; the match to TRBD2 covers 10 bases. Trimming cost V 3 bases and J 6 bases; bases outside gene matches: 5. The CDR3 length is 15 residues. Germline loops: CDR1 MDHEN, CDR2 SYDVKM. CDR3 DNA sequence: TGTGCCAGCAGTTTGCCGGGACTAGCGACCAATGAGCAGTTCTTC. Its translation is CASSLPGLATNEQFF.

This clonotype was seen a handful of times. CDR3 protein: CASSLVGGVGNEQFF. The CDR3 DNA reads as TGTGCCAGCAGCTTAGTTGGCGGGGTTGGAAATGAGCAGTTCTTC. The chain links TRBV7-8 to TRBJ2-1; TRBD2 might be the D (6 bases). V was clipped by 1 base and J by 7 bases, with 14 bases between them. This CDR3 comprises 15 residues. Germline CDR1 reads SGHVS; CDR2 reads FQNEAQ.

This clonotype was detected ten times or more. The rearrangement uses TRBV20-1 and TRBJ2-6; D may be TRBD1 (6 bases). The length of the CDR3 is 17 residues. Trimming took 5 bases from V and 0 from J, leaving 17 bases between them. CDR1 DFQATT and CDR2 SNEGSKA come from the germline V gene (reference sequence). The CDR3 loop reads CSAQWGRRYSGANVLTF. DNA for the CDR3: TGCAGTGCTCAGTGGGGGCGTCGTTACTCTGGGGCCAACGTCCTGACTTTC.

A few counts support this clonotype. The rearrangement links TRBV7-9 to TRBJ2-5; D is tentatively TRBD1 or TRBD2 (5 bases each). The CDR3 contains 14 residues. Germline-derived CDR1 and CDR2 are SEHNR and FQNEAQ (reference sequence). Trimming left V 4 bases short and J 2 bases short, with 11 bases between. The CDR3 DNA sequence: TGTGCCAGCAGCTACTCAGGGAGTCAAGAGACCCAGTACTTC. It yields the protein CASSYSGSQETQYF.

The V gene is TRBV12-3 or TRBV12-4, the J gene TRBJ1-1; 8 nucleotides line up with TRBD1. The ends lost 6 bases at V and 2 bases at J; junction bases unmatched: 5. The CDR3 contains 14 residues. CDR3 sequence reads: CASRDRDRNTEAFF. In nucleotides, the CDR3 is TGTGCCAGCAGGGACAGGGACAGAAACACTGAAGCTTTCTTT.

This clonotype appeared many times. The chain uses TRBV5-6 and TRBJ2-5; TRBD2 might be the D (5 bases). CDR3 length: 11 residues. Germline CDR1 and CDR2: SGHDT and YYEEEE. The ends were cut back, 1 base at V and 7 bases at J, with 5 bases in the middle. The CDR3 DNA reads as TGTGCCAGCAGCTTGCGGGGGACCCAGTACTTC. It encodes CASSLRGTQYF.

This clonotype was seen a few times. V usage is TRBV5-1 and J usage is TRBJ2-5; 10 bases align to TRBD2. Per the germline V gene, CDR1 is SGHRS and CDR2 is YFSETQ. With 1 base clipped from V and 3 bases from J, the junction kept 6 bases outside the gene matches. The CDR3 has 16 amino acids. CDR3: CASSLHASGGKETQYF. The CDR3 DNA is TGCGCCAGCAGCTTGCATGCTAGCGGGGGTAAAGAGACCCAGTACTTC.

Many counts were recorded for this clonotype. This sequence joins TRBV5-1 and TRBJ2-1; perhaps TRBD1 as D (7 bases). There are 15 residues in the CDR3. Germline-derived CDR1 and CDR2 are SGHRS and YFSETQ. The V gene lost 4 bases and the J gene lost 5 bases, with 16 bases spanning the gap. CDR3 nucleotide sequence: TGCGCCAGCAGCCTATGGACAGGAGGGGACAATGAGCAGTTCTTC. Amino acids: CASSLWTGGDNEQFF.

The chain couples TRBV20-1 to TRBJ1-5; D is ambiguous. CDR3 length: 14 amino acids. In germline, CDR1 is DFQATT, CDR2 SNEGSKA (reference sequence). The germline V and J ends were trimmed by 3 bases and 5 bases, with 14 bases remaining between them. CDR3 amino acids: CSASRSRPDQPQHF. CDR3 sequence (DNA): TGCAGTGCTAGCCGCTCCCGGCCCGATCAGCCCCAGCATTTT.

This clonotype has only a few counts. The chain employs TRBV15 and TRBJ1-4; a weak D match, TRBD1 (6 bases). CDR1 LNHNV and CDR2 YYDKDF come from the germline V gene (reference sequence). The CDR3 length is 15 residues. Trimming removed 3 bases from V and 8 bases from J, with 16 bases in between. The CDR3 loop reads CATSREPGAGEKLFF. DNA for the CDR3: TGTGCCACCAGCAGGGAACCAGGGGCAGGCGAAAAACTGTTTTTT.

This clonotype was seen more than once but under ten times. The chain links TRBV6-5 to TRBJ1-1; possible D gene TRBD1, 5 bases. V was shortened by 2 bases and J by 5 bases, with 12 bases between the two germline ends. The CDR3 totals 14 residues. CDR1 and CDR2 from the germline V gene are MNHEY and SVGAGI. CDR3 sequence: CASSYRDGGTEAFF. As DNA, the CDR3 is TGTGCCAGCAGTTACCGGGACGGGGGAACTGAAGCTTTCTTT.

This clonotype has only a few counts. This chain uses TRBV10-2 with TRBJ2-7; no definite D call. Germline V lookup: CDR1 WSHSY, CDR2 SAAADI. Trimming left V 11 bases short and J 0 bases short, with 14 bases between. The CDR3 spans 13 residues. CDR3 nucleotide sequence: TGCGCCGCTTGCCCAAGAAGCTCCTACGAGCAGTACTTC. Encoded protein: CAACPRSSYEQYF.

The gene calls are TRBV24-1 and TRBJ2-1; TRBD2 matches 10 bases. V dropped 4 bases and J dropped 7; count of bases not matched to a gene: 6. CDR1 KGHDR and CDR2 SFDVKD come from the germline V gene. The CDR3 sequence is 15 residues long. CDR3 amino acids: CATSDFPSGSNEQFF. CDR3 nucleotide sequence: TGTGCCACCAGTGACTTCCCTAGCGGGAGTAATGAGCAGTTCTTC.

This clonotype has just a few counts. J is TRBJ1-1 and V is TRBV9, with 7 bases lining up with TRBD1. CDR1 and CDR2 (germline): SGDLS, YYNGEE. This CDR3 is built from 17 residues. Trimming at V came to 3 bases and at J to 1 base, leaving 12 bases not matched to a gene. The CDR3: CASSEEAGTAGNTEAFF. CDR3 nucleotides: TGTGCCAGCAGCGAGGAGGCTGGGACAGCGGGGAACACTGAAGCTTTCTTT.

The V and J genes are TRBV4-1 and TRBJ2-7; perhaps D is TRBD1 or TRBD2 (5 bases each). The V end was cut by 7 bases, the J end by 1 base, with 14 bases between. The germline gives CDR1 MGHRA, CDR2 YSYEKL. The CDR3 runs to 14 residues. In nucleotides, the CDR3 is TGCGCCAGCACAACCTGGGACGGATCCTACGAGCAGTACTTC. Protein sequence: CASTTWDGSYEQYF.

The rearrangement uses TRBV13 and TRBJ2-1, with D possibly called TRBD1 or TRBD2 (5 bases each). Germline values: CDR1 PRHDT, CDR2 FYEKMQ (reference sequence). CDR3 size: 15 residues. V was shortened by 5 bases and J by 3 bases, with 14 bases between the two germline ends. CDR3 sequence: CASSEGTALYNEQFF. The CDR3, as DNA: TGTGCCAGCAGCGAAGGGACCGCTCTCTACAATGAGCAGTTCTTC. The full variable domain, with the rest looked up from reference TRBV13 and TRBJ2-1, is AAGVIQSPRHLIKEKRETATLKCYPIPRHDTVYWYQQGPGQDPQFLISFYEKMQSDKGSIPDRFSAQQFSDYHSELNMSSLELGDSALYFCASSEGTALYNEQFFGPGTRLTVL.

This chain uses TRBV2 with TRBJ2-5; D ambiguous. V gave up 6 bases and J gave up 5 bases, with 13 bases separating them. There are 13 residues in the CDR3. Germline CDR1 is SNHLY and CDR2 is FYNNEI. The CDR3 region has the DNA TGTGCCAGCAGGAGGTCGGTTGAGGAGACCCAGTACTTC. This codes for CASRRSVEETQYF.

In this sample, this clonotype turned up many times. The chain employs TRBV10-2 and TRBJ2-7, with 7 bases fitting TRBD1. With V trimmed by 7 bases and J by 4 bases, 4 bases remained unmatched. The germline gives CDR1 WSHSY, CDR2 SAAADI. CDR3 length: 12 residues. CDR3 in amino acids: CASTWTGYEQYF. The CDR3 DNA reads TGCGCCAGCACCTGGACAGGTTACGAGCAGTACTTC.

The J gene is TRBJ1-1, the V gene TRBV15; perhaps TRBD1 as D (5 bases). CDR1 is LNHNV and CDR2 is YYDKDF in the germline V gene (reference sequence). Between the trimmed V and J ends, which lost 9 bases and 5 bases, there was a span of 13 bases. The CDR3 loop spans 12 amino acids. CDR3 sequence reads: CATDVGGTEAFF. Written as DNA, the CDR3 is TGTGCCACGGATGTGGGGGGGACTGAAGCTTTCTTT.

The chain carries TRBV7-2 and TRBJ2-7; the D gene is possibly TRBD2 (6 bases). The CDR3 contains 13 residues. V lost 6 bases and J lost 3, with 12 bases in between. Germline values: CDR1 SGHTA, CDR2 FQGNSA. The CDR3: CASSRLGGYEQYF. The CDR3, as DNA: TGTGCCAGCAGTCGACTGGGGGGCTACGAGCAGTACTTC.

This clonotype was found many times. This sequence joins TRBV5-1 and TRBJ2-1; 8 nucleotides line up with TRBD2. The CDR3 runs to 16 residues. With V trimmed by 4 bases and J by 6 bases, 12 bases remained unmatched. Looked up from germline, CDR1 is SGHRS and CDR2 is YFSETQ. CDR3 nucleotide sequence: TGCGCCAGCAGCAACGGCGGGGGACTAGTCATCAATGAGCAGTTCTTC. Encoded protein: CASSNGGGLVINEQFF.

This clonotype was found a few times. This sequence joins TRBV5-1 and TRBJ2-3, with unresolved D. The CDR3 length is 16 residues. Between the trimmed V and J ends, which lost 0 bases and 6 bases, there was a span of 17 bases. Looked up from germline, CDR1 is SGHRS and CDR2 is YFSETQ. The CDR3 region has the DNA TGCGCCAGCAGCTTGGCGCCTGGAGTGAGTGGGGATACGCAGTATTTT. Translation: CASSLAPGVSGDTQYF.

The sample holds many counts of this clonotype. The chain carries TRBV20-1 and TRBJ2-7; the match to TRBD2 covers 9 bases. This CDR3 has 15 amino acids. The V gene end was trimmed by 5 bases and the J gene end by 2 bases; junction bases not matched to a gene: 10. The germline V gene encodes CDR1 DFQATT and CDR2 SNEGSKA (reference sequence). The CDR3 DNA reads as TGCAGTGCTGGGCCCTCAGCGGGAGGCCCCTACGAGCAGTACTTC. Protein sequence: CSAGPSAGGPYEQYF.

This clonotype was counted a few times. The V and J genes are TRBV4-1 and TRBJ2-7, with D tentatively TRBD1 (6 bases). In germline, CDR1 is MGHRA, CDR2 YSYEKL. Trimming removed 2 bases at V and 5 bases at J, with 10 bases between. CDR3 size: 13 residues. CDR3 sequence: CASSQPQGNEQYF. The CDR3 DNA sequence: TGCGCCAGCAGCCAACCTCAGGGGAACGAGCAGTACTTC.

Only a few counts were recorded for this clonotype. The rearrangement joins TRBV7-9 to TRBJ2-6; a possible D gene is TRBD2 (5 bases). This CDR3 has 17 amino acids. Germline V gene data show CDR1 as SEHNR and CDR2 as FQNEAQ (reference sequence). V was pared by 4 bases and J by 2 bases, with 15 bases between. The chain's CDR3 is CASSSTTTGTGANVLTF. CDR3 DNA sequence: TGTGCCAGCAGCTCCACCACCACGGGGACTGGGGCCAACGTCCTGACTTTC.

This clonotype was counted at least ten times. The gene calls are TRBV4-2 and TRBJ2-1, with TRBD2 matching over 9 bases. V lost 5 bases, J lost 5 bases, and 10 bases stayed unmatched. The CDR3 length is 16 residues. The germline V gene encodes CDR1 LGHNA and CDR2 YNFKEQ. CDR3 bases: TGTGCCAGCAGCTACCCTAGCGGGAAATCTGACAATGAGCAGTTCTTC. It translates to CASSYPSGKSDNEQFF.

This clonotype was seen a handful of times. The genes are TRBV9 and TRBJ2-3, with 12 bases lining up with TRBD2. Per germline, CDR1 SGDLS and CDR2 YYNGEE. Trimming cost V 3 bases and J 6 bases; bases outside gene matches: 5. The CDR3 consists of 15 residues. CDR3 loop: CASSAFTSGGDTQYF. The DNA for the CDR3 is TGTGCCAGCAGCGCCTTCACTAGCGGGGGGGATACGCAGTATTTT.

This clonotype has only a few counts. V and J are TRBV10-3 and TRBJ2-1, with D uncertain. Germline lookup yields CDR1 ENHRY and CDR2 SYGVKD. The CDR3 has 11 residues. Deletions cut 8 bases from V and 5 bases from J, with 7 bases between. CDR3 nucleotide sequence: TGTGCCATCTTAGCCCACAATGAGCAGTTCTTC. This sequence encodes CAILAHNEQFF.

Ten or more counts support this clonotype. The J gene is TRBJ2-5, the V gene TRBV5-1; D is undetermined. Germline CDR1 and CDR2: SGHRS and YFSETQ. This CDR3 is 12 amino acids long. V gave up 2 bases and J gave up 5 bases, with 7 bases separating them. CDR3: CASSFVEETQYF. CDR3 sequence (DNA): TGCGCCAGCAGCTTCGTTGAGGAGACCCAGTACTTC.